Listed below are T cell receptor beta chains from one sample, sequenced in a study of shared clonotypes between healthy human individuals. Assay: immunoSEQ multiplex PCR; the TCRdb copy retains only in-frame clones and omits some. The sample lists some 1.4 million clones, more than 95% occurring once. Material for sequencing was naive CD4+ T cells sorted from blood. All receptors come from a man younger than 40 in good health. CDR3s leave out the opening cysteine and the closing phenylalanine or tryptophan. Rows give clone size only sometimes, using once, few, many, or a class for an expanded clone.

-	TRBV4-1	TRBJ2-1	ASSHVYDEQF
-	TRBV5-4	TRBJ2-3	ASSPGGTPDTQY
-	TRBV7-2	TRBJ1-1	ASLRPLRGPPNTEAF
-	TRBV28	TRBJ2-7	ASSWLIPYEQY
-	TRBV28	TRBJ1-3	ASSLGGSRENTIY
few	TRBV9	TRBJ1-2	ASSVAARGNYGYT
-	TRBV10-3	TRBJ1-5	AISDVSGQSAQH
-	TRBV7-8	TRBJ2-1	ASSLEWLGTSENEQF
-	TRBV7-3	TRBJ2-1	ASSRNRGSNNEQF
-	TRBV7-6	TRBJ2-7	ASSLGDRATEQY
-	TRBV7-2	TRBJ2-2	ASSYLGTGGGELF
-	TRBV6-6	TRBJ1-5	ASTDWGLVNQPQH
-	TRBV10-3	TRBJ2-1	AISESVASGSNEQF
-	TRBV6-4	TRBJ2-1	ASSEHGQGLYNEQF
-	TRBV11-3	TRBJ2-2	ASSTLGRAIAGELF
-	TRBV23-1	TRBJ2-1	ASIPRWFRDNEQF
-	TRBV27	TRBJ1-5	ASRPIRDSLYQPQH
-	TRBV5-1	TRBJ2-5	ASSPIPGGETQY
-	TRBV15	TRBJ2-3	ATSRDPPLAKGDTQY
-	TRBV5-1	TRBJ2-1	ASSLAGTGNREQF
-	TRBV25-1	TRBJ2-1	ASIGTARNEQF
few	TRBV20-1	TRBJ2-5	SARDRETQY
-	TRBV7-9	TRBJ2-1	ASSPSPHRWNSYNEQF
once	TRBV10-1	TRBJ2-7	ASSEQSALGPYEQY
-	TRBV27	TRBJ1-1	ASRSDRDTEAF
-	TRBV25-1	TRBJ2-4	ASLSHRGLCDKNIQY
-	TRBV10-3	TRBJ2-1	AISESGTSGRYEQF
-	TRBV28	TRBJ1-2	ASRPQGASGYT